A selection of T cell receptor beta chains follows, all from one sample in a study of T-cell memory formation after mild COVID-19. TCRdb re-called the 5' RACE reads through MiXCR, storing one row per CDR3 protein. Of a few hundred thousand distinct CDR3 sequences listed, 19% are singletons. The sequenced material came from PBMCs or a T cell subset sorted from them (not recorded which). The receptors were gathered from a man between 18 and 29 years old who had mild COVID-19 (a few samples of this study predate the infection). Cell type and time point are not known. CDR3s include the opening cysteine and the closing phenylalanine or tryptophan. Each record gives: clone size, J gene, D gene, V gene, CDR3 protein, CDR3 DNA. A D gene is named only where the DNA matches it firmly. Clone size is not always given. Where it is, it says once, few, many or a class for expanded clones.

clone size: NA; J gene: TRBJ2-1; D gene: TRBD2; V gene: TRBV5-1; CDR3 protein: CASSAGGTSGDNEQFF; CDR3 DNA: TGCGCCAGCAGCGCGGGCGGGACTAGCGGGGACAATGAGCAGTTCTTC
clone size: few; J gene: TRBJ2-7; D gene: NA; V gene: TRBV27; CDR3 protein: CASSHRSGEQYF; CDR3 DNA: TGTGCCAGCAGCCATAGATCAGGCGAGCAGTACTTC
clone size: many; J gene: TRBJ2-1; D gene: TRBD2; V gene: TRBV7-6; CDR3 protein: CASSQGLASTNEQFF; CDR3 DNA: TGTGCCAGCAGCCAGGGACTAGCGAGTACCAATGAGCAGTTCTTC
clone size: NA; J gene: TRBJ1-2; D gene: NA; V gene: TRBV9; CDR3 protein: CASTTGFNYGYTF; CDR3 DNA: TGTGCCAGCACTACAGGATTCAACTATGGCTACACCTTC
clone size: NA; J gene: TRBJ2-2; D gene: NA; V gene: TRBV4-3; CDR3 protein: CASSQRGKGANTGELFF; CDR3 DNA: TGCGCCAGCAGCCAGAGGGGGAAGGGGGCGAACACCGGGGAGCTGTTTTTT
clone size: NA; J gene: TRBJ2-7; D gene: TRBD1; V gene: TRBV5-1; CDR3 protein: CASSAGQGGEQYF; CDR3 DNA: TGCGCCAGCAGCGCGGGACAGGGGGGCGAGCAGTACTTC
clone size: few; J gene: TRBJ1-1; D gene: TRBD1; V gene: TRBV28; CDR3 protein: CASKQGARVTEAFF; CDR3 DNA: TGTGCCAGCAAGCAGGGGGCGCGGGTCACTGAAGCTTTCTTT
clone size: few; J gene: TRBJ2-3; D gene: TRBD2; V gene: TRBV6-5; CDR3 protein: CASSGLAGGIDTQYF; CDR3 DNA: TGTGCCAGCAGCGGACTAGCGGGGGGCATAGATACGCAGTATTTT
clone size: NA; J gene: TRBJ1-4; D gene: NA; V gene: TRBV12-3/TRBV12-4; CDR3 protein: CASSFPLGKLFF; CDR3 DNA: TGTGCCAGCAGTTTCCCGTTAGGAAAACTGTTTTTT
clone size: NA; J gene: TRBJ2-5; D gene: NA; V gene: TRBV4-2; CDR3 protein: CASSSIPGTAQETQYF; CDR3 DNA: TGTGCCAGCAGCTCCATCCCCGGGACGGCACAAGAGACCCAGTACTTC
clone size: few; J gene: TRBJ2-1; D gene: NA; V gene: TRBV5-1; CDR3 protein: CASSSPGHKGPYEQFF; CDR3 DNA: TGCGCCAGCAGCTCCCCGGGTCACAAAGGACCCTATGAGCAGTTCTTC
clone size: NA; J gene: TRBJ2-2; D gene: TRBD2; V gene: TRBV12-3/TRBV12-4; CDR3 protein: CASSLASGGPTGELFF; CDR3 DNA: TGTGCCAGCAGTTTAGCTAGCGGGGGGCCGACCGGGGAGCTGTTTTTT
clone size: few; J gene: TRBJ2-3; D gene: TRBD2; V gene: TRBV24-1; CDR3 protein: CATSDPGLEPDTQYF; CDR3 DNA: TGTGCCACCAGTGACCCGGGACTAGAGCCAGATACGCAGTATTTT
clone size: many; J gene: TRBJ2-3; D gene: TRBD2; V gene: TRBV5-1; CDR3 protein: CASSLAMAGGTDTQYF; CDR3 DNA: TGCGCCAGCAGCTTGGCCATGGCGGGGGGCACAGATACGCAGTATTTT
clone size: NA; J gene: TRBJ2-5; D gene: TRBD1; V gene: TRBV6-5; CDR3 protein: CASSLGTGGETQYF; CDR3 DNA: TGTGCCAGCAGCCTCGGGACAGGGGGAGAGACCCAGTACTTC
clone size: NA; J gene: TRBJ1-2; D gene: NA; V gene: TRBV12-3/TRBV12-4; CDR3 protein: CASTRTDNYGYTF; CDR3 DNA: TGTGCCAGCACCCGGACAGACAACTATGGCTACACCTTC
clone size: few; J gene: TRBJ1-5; D gene: NA; V gene: TRBV5-1; CDR3 protein: CASSLAPGSNQPQHF; CDR3 DNA: TGCGCCAGCAGCTTAGCACCAGGGAGCAATCAGCCCCAGCATTTT
clone size: few; J gene: TRBJ1-1; D gene: NA; V gene: TRBV4-3; CDR3 protein: CASSQDPEPGAANTEAFF; CDR3 DNA: TGCGCCAGCAGCCAAGATCCCGAGCCAGGGGCCGCCAACACTGAAGCTTTCTTT
clone size: NA; J gene: TRBJ2-1; D gene: TRBD2; V gene: TRBV2; CDR3 protein: CASSAYLAGGSYEQFF; CDR3 DNA: TGTGCCAGCAGCGCGTACCTAGCGGGGGGTAGCTATGAGCAGTTCTTC
clone size: few; J gene: TRBJ2-1; D gene: TRBD1; V gene: TRBV9; CDR3 protein: CASSVGTGAYNEQFF; CDR3 DNA: TGTGCCAGCAGCGTAGGGACAGGGGCTTACAATGAGCAGTTCTTC
clone size: few; J gene: TRBJ1-2; D gene: NA; V gene: TRBV7-2; CDR3 protein: CASSAGTTGGYTF; CDR3 DNA: TGTGCCAGCAGCGCAGGGACAACAGGAGGCTACACCTTC
clone size: few; J gene: TRBJ1-2; D gene: NA; V gene: TRBV18; CDR3 protein: CASSPSGRTGYTF; CDR3 DNA: TGTGCCAGCTCACCATCAGGGAGGACTGGCTACACCTTC
clone size: NA; J gene: TRBJ2-7; D gene: NA; V gene: TRBV5-1; CDR3 protein: CASRPVGAPYEQYF; CDR3 DNA: TGCGCCAGCAGACCGGTCGGGGCCCCCTACGAGCAGTACTTC
clone size: few; J gene: TRBJ2-3; D gene: TRBD2; V gene: TRBV10-3; CDR3 protein: CASLAGGSTDTQYF; CDR3 DNA: TGTGCCAGCCTAGCGGGGGGCAGCACAGATACGCAGTATTTT
clone size: NA; J gene: TRBJ2-3; D gene: NA; V gene: TRBV9; CDR3 protein: CASSVYRVLTDTQYF; CDR3 DNA: TGTGCCAGCAGCGTATACAGGGTTTTGACAGATACGCAGTATTTT
clone size: NA; J gene: TRBJ2-1; D gene: TRBD2; V gene: TRBV6-6; CDR3 protein: CASSGGDNEQFF; CDR3 DNA: TGTGCCAGCAGCGGGGGGGATAATGAGCAGTTCTTC
clone size: NA; J gene: TRBJ2-2; D gene: TRBD2; V gene: TRBV4-3; CDR3 protein: CASSQDLASGGNTGELFF; CDR3 DNA: TGCGCCAGCAGCCAAGATCTGGCTAGCGGGGGGAACACCGGGGAGCTGTTTTTT
clone size: many; J gene: TRBJ2-5; D gene: NA; V gene: TRBV27; CDR3 protein: CASKTMAVQETQYF; CDR3 DNA: TGTGCCAGCAAAACGATGGCAGTCCAAGAGACCCAGTACTTC
clone size: few; J gene: TRBJ2-2; D gene: NA; V gene: TRBV6-2/TRBV6-3; CDR3 protein: CASSPRPHKTNTGELFF; CDR3 DNA: TGTGCCAGCAGTCCACGCCCTCACAAGACGAACACCGGGGAGCTGTTTTTT
clone size: few; J gene: TRBJ1-1; D gene: NA; V gene: TRBV3-1; CDR3 protein: CASSQVGSPNTEAFF; CDR3 DNA: TGTGCCAGCAGCCAAGTGGGGTCACCTAACACTGAAGCTTTCTTT
clone size: few; J gene: TRBJ1-1; D gene: TRBD1; V gene: TRBV18; CDR3 protein: CASSTGVRYTEAFF; CDR3 DNA: TGTGCCAGCTCGACAGGGGTGAGGTACACTGAAGCTTTCTTT
clone size: few; J gene: TRBJ2-3; D gene: NA; V gene: TRBV27; CDR3 protein: CASSLSWGKTDTQYF; CDR3 DNA: TGTGCCAGCAGTTTATCTTGGGGCAAAACAGATACGCAGTATTTT
clone size: many; J gene: TRBJ2-7; D gene: NA; V gene: TRBV5-1; CDR3 protein: CASSLRPPYEQYF; CDR3 DNA: TGCGCCAGCAGCTTGCGTCCCCCCTACGAGCAGTACTTC
clone size: NA; J gene: TRBJ2-3; D gene: TRBD1; V gene: TRBV9; CDR3 protein: CASSPRQGADTQYF; CDR3 DNA: TGTGCCAGCAGCCCTCGACAGGGTGCAGATACGCAGTATTTT
clone size: NA; J gene: TRBJ1-1; D gene: NA; V gene: TRBV9; CDR3 protein: CASSAFPGMRTEAFF; CDR3 DNA: TGTGCCAGCAGCGCCTTTCCAGGGATGAGAACTGAAGCTTTCTTT
clone size: few; J gene: TRBJ1-5; D gene: NA; V gene: TRBV27; CDR3 protein: CASSLLGQPQHF; CDR3 DNA: TGTGCCAGCAGTTTATTGGGTCAGCCCCAGCATTTT
clone size: NA; J gene: TRBJ2-1; D gene: TRBD2; V gene: TRBV5-1; CDR3 protein: CASSRTSGSNEQFF; CDR3 DNA: TGCGCCAGCAGCAGGACTAGCGGGAGCAATGAGCAGTTCTTC
clone size: few; J gene: TRBJ2-3; D gene: TRBD2; V gene: TRBV4-2; CDR3 protein: CASSQEGSGGRPDTQYF; CDR3 DNA: TGTGCCAGCAGCCAAGAAGGGAGCGGGGGGCGTCCAGATACGCAGTATTTT
clone size: many; J gene: TRBJ1-2; D gene: TRBD1; V gene: TRBV5-6; CDR3 protein: CASSLDRGQSYTF; CDR3 DNA: TGTGCCAGCAGCTTGGACAGGGGGCAAAGCTACACCTTC
clone size: NA; J gene: TRBJ2-1; D gene: NA; V gene: TRBV4-1; CDR3 protein: CASSQERDYNEQFF; CDR3 DNA: TGCGCCAGCAGCCAAGAGCGGGACTACAATGAGCAGTTCTTC
clone size: NA; J gene: TRBJ1-2; D gene: TRBD1; V gene: TRBV28; CDR3 protein: CASGNPGTGDGYTF; CDR3 DNA: TGTGCCAGTGGAAACCCCGGGACAGGGGATGGCTACACCTTC